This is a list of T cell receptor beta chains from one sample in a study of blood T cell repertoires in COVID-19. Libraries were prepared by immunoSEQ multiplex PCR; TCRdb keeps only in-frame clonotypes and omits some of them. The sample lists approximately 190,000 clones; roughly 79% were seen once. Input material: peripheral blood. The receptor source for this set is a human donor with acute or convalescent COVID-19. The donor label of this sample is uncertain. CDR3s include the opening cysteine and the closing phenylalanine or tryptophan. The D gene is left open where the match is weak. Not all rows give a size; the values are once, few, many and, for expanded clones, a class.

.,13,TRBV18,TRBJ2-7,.,CASSTGTSTEQYF,TGTGCCAGCTCAACCGGGACATCCACCGAGCAGTACTTC
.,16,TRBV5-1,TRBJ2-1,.,CASSLNLQSSYNEQFF,TGCGCCAGCAGCTTGAATCTACAGAGCTCCTACAATGAGCAGTTCTTC
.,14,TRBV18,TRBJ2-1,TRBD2,CASRRRETYNEQFF,TGTGCCAGCCGGCGGCGGGAGACTTACAATGAGCAGTTCTTC
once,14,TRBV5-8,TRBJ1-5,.,CASSLEDINQPQHF,TGTGCCAGCAGCTTGGAGGACATCAATCAGCCCCAGCATTTT
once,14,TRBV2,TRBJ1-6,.,CASSNTGINSPLHF,TGTGCCAGCAGCAATACAGGGATTAATTCACCCCTCCACTTT
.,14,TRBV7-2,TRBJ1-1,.,CASSPRQANTEAFF,TGTGCCAGCAGCCCCCGACAGGCGAACACTGAAGCTTTCTTT
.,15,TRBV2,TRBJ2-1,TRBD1,CASSRDREGYNEQFF,TGTGCCAGCAGCCGGGACAGGGAAGGGTACAATGAGCAGTTCTTC
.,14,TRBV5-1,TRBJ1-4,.,CASSLYGQGEKLFF,TGCGCCAGCAGCTTGTATGGTCAGGGCGAAAAACTGTTTTTT
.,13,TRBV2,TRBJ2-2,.,CASRQENTGELFF,TGTGCCAGCAGACAGGAGAACACCGGGGAGCTGTTTTTT
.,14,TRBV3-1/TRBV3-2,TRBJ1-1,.,CASSHGGGNTEAFF,TGTGCCAGCAGCCATGGGGGGGGGAACACTGAAGCTTTCTTT
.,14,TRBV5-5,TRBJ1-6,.,CASSAAGTNSPLHF,TGTGCCAGCAGCGCAGCGGGAACAAATTCACCCCTCCACTTT
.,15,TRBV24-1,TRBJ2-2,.,CATSDSRGNTGELFF,TGTGCCACCAGTGATTCAAGGGGGAACACCGGGGAGCTGTTTTTT
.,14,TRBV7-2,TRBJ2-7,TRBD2,CASSRTSGSYEQYF,TGTGCCAGCAGCCGCACTAGCGGGAGCTACGAGCAGTACTTC
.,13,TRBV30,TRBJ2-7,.,CAWRSVPGGEQYF,TGTGCCTGGAGGAGCGTTCCCGGTGGCGAGCAGTACTTC
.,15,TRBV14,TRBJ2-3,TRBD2,CASSRTSGVTDTQYF,TGTGCCAGCAGCCGGACTAGCGGGGTCACAGATACGCAGTATTTT
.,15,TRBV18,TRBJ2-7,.,CASSPRAVGIDEQYF,TGTGCCAGCTCACCGAGAGCGGTCGGGATCGACGAGCAGTACTTC
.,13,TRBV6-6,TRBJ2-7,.,CASRESGVYEQYF,TGTGCCAGCAGGGAATCAGGGGTCTACGAGCAGTACTTC
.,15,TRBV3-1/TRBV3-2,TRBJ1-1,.,CASSRSAARQTEAFF,TGTGCCAGCAGCCGCTCGGCCGCTAGGCAAACTGAAGCTTTCTTT
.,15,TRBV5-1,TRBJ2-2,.,CASRPGERVTGELFF,TGCGCCAGCAGGCCCGGAGAGCGTGTTACCGGGGAGCTGTTTTTT
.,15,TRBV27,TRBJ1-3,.,CASSLSGISGNTIYF,TGTGCCAGCAGTTTATCGGGCATCTCTGGAAACACCATATATTTT
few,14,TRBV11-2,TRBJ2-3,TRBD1,CASLLTGGTDTQYF,TGTGCCAGCTTGCTGACAGGGGGCACAGATACGCAGTATTTT
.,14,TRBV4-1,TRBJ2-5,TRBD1,CASSQDPTGETQYF,TGCGCCAGCAGCCAAGACCCGACAGGGGAGACCCAGTACTTC
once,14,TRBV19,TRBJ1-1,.,CATRLGVSNTEAFF,TGTGCCACGAGACTTGGTGTGTCGAACACTGAAGCTTTCTTT
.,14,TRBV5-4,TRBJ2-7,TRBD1,CASSHDRGLDEQYF,TGTGCCAGCAGCCATGACAGGGGGTTAGACGAGCAGTACTTC
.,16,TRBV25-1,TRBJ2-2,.,CASSGPRTGGTGELFF,TGTGCCAGCAGTGGCCCCCGAACCGGAGGCACCGGGGAGCTGTTTTTT
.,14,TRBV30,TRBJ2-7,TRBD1,CASCQGTENYEQYF,TGTGCCTCCTGTCAAGGGACAGAGAACTACGAGCAGTACTTC
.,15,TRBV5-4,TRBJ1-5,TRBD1,CASSLQGVGNQPQHF,TGTGCCAGCAGCTTACAGGGGGTCGGCAATCAGCCCCAGCATTTT
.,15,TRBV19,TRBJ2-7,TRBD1,CASSMSTGADYEQYF,TGTGCCAGTAGTATGTCGACAGGGGCGGACTACGAGCAGTACTTC
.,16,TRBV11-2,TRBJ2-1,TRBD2,CASRYRLALVNNEQFF,TGTGCCAGCAGATACAGACTAGCGTTAGTTAACAATGAGCAGTTCTTC
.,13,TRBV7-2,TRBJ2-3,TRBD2,CAGAGGPPDTQYF,TGTGCCGGAGCGGGAGGGCCCCCAGATACGCAGTATTTT
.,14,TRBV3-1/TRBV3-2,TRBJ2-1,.,CASSQDTVPNEQFF,TGTGCCAGCAGCCAAGATACGGTTCCCAATGAGCAGTTCTTC
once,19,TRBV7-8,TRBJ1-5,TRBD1,CASSPSRDRDIMGNQPQHF,TGTGCCAGCAGCCCCTCGCGGGACAGAGACATCATGGGCAATCAGCCCCAGCATTTT
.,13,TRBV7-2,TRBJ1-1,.,CASSPHMNTEAFF,TGTGCCAGCAGCCCCCACATGAACACTGAAGCTTTCTTT
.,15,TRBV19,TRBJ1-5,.,CASTPGQGSNQPQHF,TGTGCCAGTACCCCCGGCCAGGGGAGCAATCAGCCCCAGCATTTT
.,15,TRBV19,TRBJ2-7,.,CASSTSPGDKDEQYF,TGTGCCAGTAGTACCTCACCCGGGGACAAGGACGAGCAGTACTTC
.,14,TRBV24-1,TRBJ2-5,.,CATSGTGSQETQYF,TGTGCCACCAGTGGTACCGGGTCCCAAGAGACCCAGTACTTC
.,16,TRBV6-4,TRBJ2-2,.,CASSEGVQGNTGELFF,TGTGCCAGCAGTGAGGGTGTACAGGGGAACACCGGGGAGCTGTTTTTT
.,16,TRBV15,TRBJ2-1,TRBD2,CATSRVRRLAGNEQFF,TGTGCCACCAGCAGAGTAAGGCGGCTAGCGGGGAATGAGCAGTTCTTC
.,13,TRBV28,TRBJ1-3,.,CASDTGTGNTIYF,TGTGCCAGCGACACAGGGACTGGAAACACCATATATTTT
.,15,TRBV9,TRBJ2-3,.,CASSVGGRGGDTQYF,TGTGCCAGCAGCGTAGGCGGTAGGGGCGGAGATACGCAGTATTTT
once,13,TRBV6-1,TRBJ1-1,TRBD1,CASSESLTGVAFF,TGTGCCAGCAGTGAATCCCTCACAGGGGTTGCTTTCTTT
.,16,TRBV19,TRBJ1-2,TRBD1,CASRKAGTGENYGYTF,TGTGCCAGTAGAAAGGCCGGGACAGGGGAAAACTATGGCTACACCTTC
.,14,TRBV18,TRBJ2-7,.,CASSPQGIYYEQYF,TGTGCCAGCTCACCACAGGGGATTTACTACGAGCAGTACTTC
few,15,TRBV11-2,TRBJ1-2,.,CASSYATGVMGGYTF,TGTGCCAGCAGCTATGCCACGGGAGTGATGGGGGGCTACACCTTC
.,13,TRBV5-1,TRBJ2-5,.,CASSLDSWETQYF,TGCGCCAGCAGCTTGGACAGTTGGGAGACCCAGTACTTC
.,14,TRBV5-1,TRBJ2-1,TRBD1,CASSFIQGAYEQFF,TGCGCCAGCAGCTTCATACAGGGGGCATATGAGCAGTTCTTC
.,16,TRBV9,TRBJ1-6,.,CASSVEGAKVNSPLHF,TGTGCCAGCAGCGTAGAAGGGGCGAAGGTGAATTCACCCCTCCACTTT
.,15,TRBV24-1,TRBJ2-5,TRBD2,CATSRSGGTGETQYF,TGTGCCACCTCCCGGAGCGGGGGGACCGGGGAGACCCAGTACTTC
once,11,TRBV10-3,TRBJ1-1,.,CAISSGVSAFF,TGTGCCATCAGTTCCGGAGTTTCAGCTTTCTTT
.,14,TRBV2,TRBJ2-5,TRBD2,CATQGLAGQETQYF,TGTGCCACCCAGGGACTAGCGGGGCAAGAGACCCAGTACTTC
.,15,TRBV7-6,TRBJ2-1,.,CASSLGGTQNNEQFF,TGTGCCAGCAGCTTAGGCGGGACTCAAAACAATGAGCAGTTCTTC